This is a list of T cell receptor beta chains from one sample in a study of cytomegalovirus exposure and HLA in healthy donors. The assay was immunoSEQ multiplex PCR, and TCRdb's table has in-frame clones only and misses some. In the table there are 280,000 or so clones, approximately 90% of which are singletons. The sample consisted of PBMCs. The source of these receptors is a woman aged 18 to 35 in good health and CMV-seronegative. The CDR3 runs from the conserved cysteine through the conserved F or W. A D gene is named only where the DNA matches it firmly. A row's size may be missing; if present it is once, few, many or a size class.

DNA: TGTGCCAGCAGTTACGAGGCGGCAACTAATGAAAAACTGTTTTTT
CDR3: CASSYEAATNEKLFF
size: .
V: TRBV6-5
J: TRBJ1-4
D: .
length: 15

DNA: TGTGCCAGCAGTTTATCCGGGGAGGGATACAGCACAGATACGCAGTATTTT
CDR3: CASSLSGEGYSTDTQYF
size: .
V: TRBV27
J: TRBJ2-3
D: TRBD2
length: 17

DNA: TGTGCCAGAAGCTTCTATCAGCCCCAGCATTTT
CDR3: CARSFYQPQHF
size: once
V: TRBV5-3
J: TRBJ1-5
D: .
length: 11

DNA: TGTGCCAGCTCAACAGGGGCTCTACGAAGCAATCAGCCCCAGCATTTT
CDR3: CASSTGALRSNQPQHF
size: .
V: TRBV18
J: TRBJ1-5
D: TRBD1
length: 16

DNA: TGCGCCAGCAGCCCTACTGACTTTGCGAACACCGGGGAGCTGTTTTTT
CDR3: CASSPTDFANTGELFF
size: .
V: TRBV5-1
J: TRBJ2-2
D: .
length: 16

DNA: TGTGCCACCAGCAGAGATCGATTAACGGGGTTGGACGACTATGGCTACACCTTC
CDR3: CATSRDRLTGLDDYGYTF
size: .
V: TRBV15
J: TRBJ1-2
D: .
length: 18

DNA: TGTGCCAGCAGCTCCGGGGAGCGGGGCTACAATGAGCAGTTCTTC
CDR3: CASSSGERGYNEQFF
size: .
V: TRBV5-4
J: TRBJ2-1
D: TRBD2
length: 15

DNA: TGCAGCGTCAACAGGCTTATGAACACTGAAGCTTTCTTT
CDR3: CSVNRLMNTEAFF
size: .
V: TRBV29-1
J: TRBJ1-1
D: .
length: 13

DNA: TGTGCCAGCAGCCGGAAGGAGCCGGGGACCGGGGAGCTGTTTTTT
CDR3: CASSRKEPGTGELFF
size: .
V: TRBV9
J: TRBJ2-2
D: .
length: 15

DNA: TGCCGACAGGGCTGCAATCAGCCCCAGCATTTT
CDR3: CRQGCNQPQHF
size: .
V: TRBV29-1
J: TRBJ1-5
D: TRBD1
length: 11

DNA: TGTGCCAGCAGCCTTATTCTAGCGGCGGTTACCTACGAGCAGTACTTC
CDR3: CASSLILAAVTYEQYF
size: .
V: TRBV7-3
J: TRBJ2-7
D: TRBD2
length: 16

DNA: TGTGCCAGCAGTTATACAGACATGAACACTGAAGCTTTCTTT
CDR3: CASSYTDMNTEAFF
size: .
V: TRBV25-1
J: TRBJ1-1
D: .
length: 14

DNA: TGTGCCAGCAGTGAAGCAGAGGGAAACACCATATATTTT
CDR3: CASSEAEGNTIYF
size: .
V: TRBV2
J: TRBJ1-3
D: .
length: 13

DNA: TGTGCCAGCAGTGAGGAGACTACTAACACCGGGGAGCTGTTTTTT
CDR3: CASSEETTNTGELFF
size: .
V: TRBV2
J: TRBJ2-2
D: .
length: 15

DNA: TGTGCCAGCAGTGAACTAGCGGGGTTTCCCTACAATGAGCAGTTCTTC
CDR3: CASSELAGFPYNEQFF
size: .
V: TRBV27
J: TRBJ2-1
D: TRBD2
length: 16

DNA: TGTGCCAGCACCCTATATCGGGGAGGCCGGGGGGAGCAGTACTTC
CDR3: CASTLYRGGRGEQYF
size: .
V: TRBV7-2
J: TRBJ2-7
D: .
length: 15

DNA: TGCAGCGTCGGTACGGGGACAGGGGGGTATGGCTACACCTTC
CDR3: CSVGTGTGGYGYTF
size: .
V: TRBV29-1
J: TRBJ1-2
D: TRBD1
length: 14

DNA: TGTGCCAGCAGTCGGGGGGGAGGTAAGGGCTATGGCTACACCTTC
CDR3: CASSRGGGKGYGYTF
size: once
V: TRBV6-5
J: TRBJ1-2
D: .
length: 15

DNA: TGTGCCAGCAAACTCAGGGGGGATGAAAAACTGTTTTTT
CDR3: CASKLRGDEKLFF
size: .
V: TRBV2
J: TRBJ1-4
D: TRBD1
length: 13

DNA: TGTGCCACCCGGACTAGCAACCAAGAGACCCAGTACTTC
CDR3: CATRTSNQETQYF
size: .
V: TRBV5-8
J: TRBJ2-5
D: TRBD2
length: 13

DNA: TGTGCCATCAGTGCTGAGGTAACGGGTTCACCCCTCCACTTT
CDR3: CAISAEVTGSPLHF
size: .
V: TRBV10-3
J: TRBJ1-6
D: .
length: 14

DNA: TGTGCCTACAGGACAGACTATGGCTACACCTTC
CDR3: CAYRTDYGYTF
size: .
V: TRBV30
J: TRBJ1-2
D: .
length: 11

DNA: TGTGCCTGGAGTGTTACAGGCCCCTACGAGCAGTACTTC
CDR3: CAWSVTGPYEQYF
size: .
V: TRBV30
J: TRBJ2-7
D: .
length: 13

DNA: TGTGCCAGCAGTTACTTCCCGACAGGGGGCGAAGGCTACACCTTC
CDR3: CASSYFPTGGEGYTF
size: .
V: TRBV6-5
J: TRBJ1-2
D: TRBD1
length: 15

DNA: TGCGCCAGCAGCAAGGGACAGGGCGGCTCCTACGAGCAGTACTTC
CDR3: CASSKGQGGSYEQYF
size: .
V: TRBV5-1
J: TRBJ2-7
D: TRBD1
length: 15

DNA: TGCGCCAGCAGCCCTTCGGGAGTGTCTGAGCAATACACTGAAGCTTTCTTT
CDR3: CASSPSGVSEQYTEAFF
size: once
V: TRBV5-1
J: TRBJ1-1
D: .
length: 17

DNA: TGTGCCAGCAGCACAACGGACCGGGGGCCCCAGCATTTT
CDR3: CASSTTDRGPQHF
size: .
V: TRBV5-6
J: TRBJ1-5
D: .
length: 13

DNA: TGTGCCAGCAGTGTCGACAGGGTTTTTTCCCCCCTCCACTTT
CDR3: CASSVDRVFSPLHF
size: .
V: TRBV27
J: TRBJ1-6
D: TRBD1
length: 14

DNA: TGTGCCAGCAGTTCCAAGGGGGCGCGGGCCACTGAAGCTTTCTTT
CDR3: CASSSKGARATEAFF
size: .
V: TRBV6-5
J: TRBJ1-1
D: TRBD1
length: 15

DNA: TGTGCCAGCAGTTTATTCCTGGGACAGGGGCGGGCGAACACTGAAGCTTTCTTT
CDR3: CASSLFLGQGRANTEAFF
size: .
V: TRBV27
J: TRBJ1-1
D: TRBD1
length: 18